This TCR beta chain derives from a study of blood T cell repertoires in COVID-19. Germline CDR1 and CDR2: MNHEY and SVGAGI. Trimming removed 5 bases from V and 5 bases from J, with 18 bases in between. The CDR3 is 15 amino acids. Here immunoSEQ multiplex PCR was the method, and the copy in TCRdb shows in-frame clones only, minus some. This table has around 240,000 clones, 70% to 90% appearing once. Input material: PBMCs or T cells enriched from blood (not recorded which). The chain couples TRBV6-5 to TRBJ1-1, with TRBD1 as a possible D gene (5 bases). This receptor was taken from a woman in her forties or fifties who had recovered from COVID-19. This CDR3 is CASSNTGGSGTEAFF. CDR3 nucleotides: TGTGCCAGCAGTAACACAGGAGGGAGCGGAACTGAAGCTTTCTTT.